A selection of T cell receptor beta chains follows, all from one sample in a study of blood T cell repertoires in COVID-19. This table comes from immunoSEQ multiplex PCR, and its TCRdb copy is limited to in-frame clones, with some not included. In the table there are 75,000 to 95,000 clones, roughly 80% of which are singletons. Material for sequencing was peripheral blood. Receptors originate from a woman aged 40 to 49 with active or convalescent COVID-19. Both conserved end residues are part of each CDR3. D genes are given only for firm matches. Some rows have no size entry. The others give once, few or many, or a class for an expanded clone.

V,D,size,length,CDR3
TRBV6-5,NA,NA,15,CASSSLVQGNTEAFF
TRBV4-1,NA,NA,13,CASSQEGADEQYF
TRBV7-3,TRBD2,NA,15,CASSPSGSGHDEQFF
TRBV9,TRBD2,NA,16,CASSVGEGAGVLQLFF
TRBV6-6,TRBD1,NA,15,CASSYRDSFNSPLHF
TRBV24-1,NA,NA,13,CATSWGGEDTQYF
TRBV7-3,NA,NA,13,CASSLSLNTEAFF
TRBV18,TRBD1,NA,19,CASSPRPRDRISGANVLTF
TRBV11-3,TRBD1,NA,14,CASSSQTGAYGYTF
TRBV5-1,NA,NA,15,CASSSWVGPAYEQYF
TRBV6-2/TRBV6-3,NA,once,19,CASSYSLRTVSSGANVLTF
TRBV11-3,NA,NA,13,CASSLVPGAPLHF
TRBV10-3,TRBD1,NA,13,CAISGGQGRGYTF
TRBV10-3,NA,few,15,CAITVEGIYTDTQYF
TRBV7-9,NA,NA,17,CASSLSKGRRSYNEQFF
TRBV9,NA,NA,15,CASSPRQGPDYGYTF
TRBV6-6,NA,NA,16,CASSPGAGWGYTEAFF
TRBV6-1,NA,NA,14,CASSEGTRNQPQHF
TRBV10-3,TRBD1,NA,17,CAISEVEGTGATYEQYF
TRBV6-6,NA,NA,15,CASSSSAVGTDTQYF
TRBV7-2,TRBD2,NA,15,CASSLALAGPYEQYF
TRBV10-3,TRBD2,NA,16,CAISVGTRGHTDTQYF
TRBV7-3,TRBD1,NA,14,CASSQTGISYEQYF
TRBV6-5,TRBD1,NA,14,CASSPQGRWETQYF
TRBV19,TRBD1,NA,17,CASSRTGGAWVNQPQHF
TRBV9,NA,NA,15,CASSVAGERGIEQFF
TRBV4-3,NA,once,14,CASSPSTGLFGYTF
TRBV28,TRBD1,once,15,CASRPTGVSGNTIYF
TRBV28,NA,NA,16,CASSPGGRTGTYEQYF
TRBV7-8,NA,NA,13,CASSLGANTEAFF
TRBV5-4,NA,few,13,CASSLPRAIGYTF
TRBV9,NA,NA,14,CASSPGGSGNTIYF
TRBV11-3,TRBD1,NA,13,CASQRGPTDTQYF
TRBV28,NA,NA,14,CASSPPDRDYGQFF
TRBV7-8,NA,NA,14,CASSLGQGWYEQYF
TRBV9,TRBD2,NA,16,CASSPTSGSSYNEQFF
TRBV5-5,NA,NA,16,CASRAQQRGFAYEQYF
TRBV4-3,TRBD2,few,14,CAANRGVEPNEQYF